This T cell receptor (beta chain) emerged from a study of T cells in Graves' hyperthyroidism and ophthalmopathy. This clonotype came up a few times. Fresh peripheral blood, roughly 10 ml, was the source of the PBMCs. This CDR3 is built from 14 residues. V shed 1 base, J shed 3 bases, and the junction held 3 bases outside the gene matches. Germline V CDR1 and CDR2: SGHTA, FQGNSA. The investigators amplified TCR beta CDR3 regions from RNA transcripts. A set of HTBI primers served as the primers for a first-round RT-PCR of the TCR CDR3. MiXCR was run by TCRdb on the multiplex PCR reads, yielding one entry per CDR3 protein. The data hold 350,000 to 450,000 distinct CDR3 sequences, with about a sixth observed a single time.

The chain links TRBV7-2 to TRBJ2-7; 7 bases match TRBD2. The sequence was obtained from a woman in her 30s with Graves' hyperthyroidism that later progressed to Graves' ophthalmopathy. The sample consisted of blood. The CDR3 nucleotides read TGTGCCAGCAGCTTAGATCCGGGAGGCTACGAGCAGTACTTC. This codes for CASSLDPGGYEQYF.